The rows below give T cell receptor beta chains drawn from one sample of a study of shared clonotypes between healthy human individuals. The protocol was immunoSEQ multiplex PCR, while the TCRdb copy is restricted to in-frame clones and leaves out a portion. Here the sample spans some 630,000 clones, roughly 78% being singletons. Sequenced: memory CD4+ T cells sorted from blood. These receptors came from a young woman in good health. Both conserved end residues are part of each CDR3. The D gene is left open where the match is weak. Clone sizes are given selectively: once, few, many, or a class where the clone is expanded.

D | J | size | V | DNA | CDR3
NA | TRBJ2-2 | NA | TRBV4-2 | TGTGCCAGCAGCCAAGAGGAGGGGGCGTTAACCGGGGAGCTGTTTTTT | CASSQEEGALTGELFF
NA | TRBJ2-1 | few | TRBV19 | TGTGCCAGTAGGCGGACGGCTAGTTGGGTCTTC | CASRRTASWVF
NA | TRBJ2-5 | NA | TRBV10-3 | TGTGCCATCAGTGAGACGGACAGACCAGAGACCCAGTACTTC | CAISETDRPETQYF
TRBD2 | TRBJ2-7 | NA | TRBV13 | TGTGCCAGCACCTCTAGCGGTAGCTCCTACGAGCAGTACTTC | CASTSSGSSYEQYF
NA | TRBJ1-4 | once | TRBV4-2 | TGTGCCAGCAGCCAAGATAATAGGGCACCTTCTACGATTTTT | CASSQDNRAPSTIF
NA | TRBJ2-3 | once | TRBV21-1 | TGTGCCAGCAGCAAATGTGAGCGTTCCACAGATACGCAGTATTTT | CASSKCERSTDTQYF
NA | TRBJ1-1 | NA | TRBV6-5 | TGTGCCACCAGGGCGAACACTGAAGCTTTCTTT | CATRANTEAFF
NA | TRBJ1-2 | once | TRBV28 | TGTGCCAGCAGCTACCCACAGGGCGGCTATGGCTACACCTTC | CASSYPQGGYGYTF
TRBD2 | TRBJ2-3 | NA | TRBV15 | TGTGCCACCAGCAGAAGACTAGCGGGAGTTTCAGCAGATACGCAGTATTTT | CATSRRLAGVSADTQYF
TRBD2 | TRBJ2-5 | NA | TRBV2 | TGTGCCAGCAGCTCTAGCGGGAGTACCCAAGAGACCCAGTACTTC | CASSSSGSTQETQYF
TRBD2 | TRBJ2-5 | NA | TRBV4-1 | TGCGCCAGCAGCCAAGGACTAGCGAGACAAGAGACCCAGTACTTC | CASSQGLARQETQYF
NA | TRBJ2-3 | NA | TRBV5-1 | TGCGCCAGCAGATACGGGGCTGAAGGGGATACGCAGTATTTT | CASRYGAEGDTQYF
TRBD2 | TRBJ2-7 | NA | TRBV11-3 | TGTGCCAGCAGCTCAGGGACTAGCGGGAGAACCGAGCAGTACTTC | CASSSGTSGRTEQYF
NA | TRBJ1-2 | NA | TRBV5-1 | TGCGCCAGCAGCCGGGACGCCCGAATTGGCTACACCTTC | CASSRDARIGYTF
TRBD1 | TRBJ2-4 | NA | TRBV2 | TGTGCCAGCAACGACAGGGGGCTAGCCAAAAACATTCAGTACTTC | CASNDRGLAKNIQYF
NA | TRBJ1-2 | few | TRBV28 | TGTGCCAGCAGTCTATCAGGGAATAACTATGGCTACACCTTC | CASSLSGNNYGYTF
NA | TRBJ2-2 | NA | TRBV19 | TGTGCCAGTAGTTCTACTTGGGAACGGGCCGGGGAGCTGTTTTTT | CASSSTWERAGELFF
NA | TRBJ1-2 | NA | TRBV6-6 | TGTGCCAGCAGTTCCCCGACAAGTGGCTACACCTTC | CASSSPTSGYTF
NA | TRBJ2-7 | NA | TRBV18 | TGTGCCAGCTCACCACCAACAGGCATCGAGCAGTACTTC | CASSPPTGIEQYF
NA | TRBJ2-7 | NA | TRBV9 | TGTGCCAGCAGCGTAGGGGTTTACGAGCAGTACTTC | CASSVGVYEQYF
NA | TRBJ1-2 | NA | TRBV28 | TGTGCCAGCAGTACGCAGCCCGGGGTCTATGGCTACACCTTC | CASSTQPGVYGYTF
NA | TRBJ2-2 | NA | TRBV19 | TGTGCCAGTAGTACCCGGACGGTTTCCGGGGAGCTGTTTTTT | CASSTRTVSGELFF
NA | TRBJ2-2 | NA | TRBV7-9 | TGTGCCAGCAGCTTAGCCTGGGGGCAAGACACCGGGGAGCTGTTTTTT | CASSLAWGQDTGELFF
TRBD1 | TRBJ1-2 | few | TRBV28 | TGTGCCAGCAGCCTCCAGGGGGACTATGGCTACACCTTC | CASSLQGDYGYTF
NA | TRBJ2-1 | NA | TRBV7-7 | TGTGCCAGCAGCTTGGGACACCACCTTGAGCAGTTCTTC | CASSLGHHLEQFF
TRBD2 | TRBJ2-1 | NA | TRBV19 | TGTGCCAGTAGTATAGATCCTCCGACTAGCGGGAGTCACAATGAGCAGTTCTTC | CASSIDPPTSGSHNEQFF
TRBD1 | TRBJ2-7 | few | TRBV28 | TGTGCCAGCACCCACCGGGACAGGGGCTACGAGCAGTACTTC | CASTHRDRGYEQYF
TRBD2 | TRBJ2-5 | NA | TRBV5-1 | TGCGCCAGCAGCCTAGGGACTAGCGGCCAAGAGACCCAGTACTTC | CASSLGTSGQETQYF
TRBD1 | TRBJ1-5 | NA | TRBV28 | TGTGCCAGCAGGACGACAGGGTCGGGCAATCAGCCCCAGCATTTT | CASRTTGSGNQPQHF
NA | TRBJ1-1 | NA | TRBV5-1 | TGCGCCAGCAGCTTGGAGGGTGCAGCTTTCTTT | CASSLEGAAFF
NA | TRBJ2-1 | NA | TRBV10-1 | TGCGCCAGCAGCGGGGGGACAGGTTGGGATGAGCAGTTCTTC | CASSGGTGWDEQFF
NA | TRBJ2-1 | NA | TRBV7-9 | TGTGCCAGCAGCTTAGCCGGATCGGATGAGCAGTTCTTC | CASSLAGSDEQFF
NA | TRBJ1-2 | many | TRBV7-2 | TGTGCCAGCAGCTTGCGGGGATATGGCTACACCTTC | CASSLRGYGYTF
NA | TRBJ2-2 | NA | TRBV7-9 | TGTGCCAGCAGCCAGTACGGACCTAACACCGGGGAGCTGTTTTTT | CASSQYGPNTGELFF
TRBD1 | TRBJ2-7 | once | TRBV4-2 | TGTGCCAGCAGCGAACCCCCGGGACAGGGGTATTACGAGCAGTACTTC | CASSEPPGQGYYEQYF
NA | TRBJ2-2 | NA | TRBV4-1 | TGCGCCAGCAGCCAAGGGGTCCCCGACAGCGCGAACACCGGGGAGCTGTTTTTT | CASSQGVPDSANTGELFF
TRBD1 | TRBJ1-1 | NA | TRBV30 | TGTGCCTTACAGGGGGGGTGGACTGAAGCTTTCTTT | CALQGGWTEAFF
NA | TRBJ2-7 | NA | TRBV6-1 | TGTGCCAGCAGTGAATACTGGGAGAGTCCTCTATACGAGCAGTACTTC | CASSEYWESPLYEQYF
NA | TRBJ2-1 | NA | TRBV19 | TGTGCCAGTAGGATGACGGCCGGGGATGAGCAGTTCTTC | CASRMTAGDEQFF
NA | TRBJ2-1 | NA | TRBV2 | TGTGCCAGCAGTCCGGACTCTCGACAGAACAATGAGCAGTTCTTC | CASSPDSRQNNEQFF
NA | TRBJ2-2 | NA | TRBV2 | TGTGCCAGCACCGGTCAGGTACCGAACACCGGGGAGCTGTTTTTT | CASTGQVPNTGELFF
TRBD2 | TRBJ2-7 | NA | TRBV7-8 | TGTGCCAGCAGCACCGGGACTAGCGGGAGCGAGCAGTACTTC | CASSTGTSGSEQYF
TRBD2 | TRBJ2-2 | NA | TRBV6-7 | TGTGCCAGCGCTAATACCCCGACTAGCGGGAGTGTGTATGCCGGGGAGCTGTTTTTT | CASANTPTSGSVYAGELFF
NA | TRBJ2-1 | many | TRBV25-1 | TGTGCCAGCACCGCGGGGAGTGAGCAGTTCTTC | CASTAGSEQFF
TRBD2 | TRBJ2-1 | NA | TRBV7-8 | TGTGCCAGCAGCTTAAAAGTAAGCGGGAGGGCTTATGAGCAGTTCTTC | CASSLKVSGRAYEQFF
NA | TRBJ2-6 | NA | TRBV2 | TGTGCCGGTGGGGTAGGCGCTGGGGCCAACGTCCTGACTTTC | CAGGVGAGANVLTF
NA | TRBJ2-3 | NA | TRBV14 | TGTGCCAGCAGCGCCGCGGGCCATACGCAGTATTTT | CASSAAGHTQYF
TRBD1 | TRBJ1-5 | NA | TRBV6-4 | TGTGCCAGCAGCCAACCGACAGGGGCGGGCAATCAGCCCCAGCATTTT | CASSQPTGAGNQPQHF
TRBD1 | TRBJ2-3 | few | TRBV10-2 | TGCGCCAGCAGTGAGTCCCGAACAGGGGGCAGCACAGATACGCAGTATTTT | CASSESRTGGSTDTQYF
NA | TRBJ1-2 | NA | TRBV29-1 | TGCAGCGTTTCGAGAGGGGCCAACTATGGCTACACCTTC | CSVSRGANYGYTF
NA | TRBJ1-3 | NA | TRBV19 | TGTGCCAGTACCGAGGGGAGGGTTAACACCATATATTTT | CASTEGRVNTIYF